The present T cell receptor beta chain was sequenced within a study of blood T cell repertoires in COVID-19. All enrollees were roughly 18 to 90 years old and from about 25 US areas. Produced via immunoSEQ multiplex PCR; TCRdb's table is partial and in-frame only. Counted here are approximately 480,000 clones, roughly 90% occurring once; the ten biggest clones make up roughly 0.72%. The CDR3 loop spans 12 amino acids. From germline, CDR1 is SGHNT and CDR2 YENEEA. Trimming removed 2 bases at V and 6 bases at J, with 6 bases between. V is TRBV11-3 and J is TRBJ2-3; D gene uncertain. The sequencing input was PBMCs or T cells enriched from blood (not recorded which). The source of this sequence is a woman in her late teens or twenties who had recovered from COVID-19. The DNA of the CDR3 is TGTGCCAGCAGCTTATACGGGGATACGCAGTATTTT. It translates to CASSLYGDTQYF.